This entry is about one TCR beta chain. The specificity of this receptor is unknown. From each donor, a roughly 2.6 ml peripheral blood sample was collected into PAXgene tubes and stored at -80 degrees C. Total RNA was isolated from whole blood with the PAXgene blood miRNA kit on an automated QIAcube, without T cell sorting. Peripheral blood from monozygotic twin pairs who were concordant or discordant for inflammatory bowel disease underwent deep TCRalpha and TCRbeta repertoire profiling using unique molecular barcoding. Smoking habits were recorded for all twin pairs, and individuals were classified as current, former or never smokers. Libraries were made using 5' RACE. The input for every TCR library was around 3.5 ug of total RNA. For each sample, cDNA synthesis was carried out in eight separate reactions using SMARTScribe reverse transcriptase. During cDNA synthesis, template switching was used to introduce unique molecular identifiers that contained a 6-nucleotide sample barcode. TCRalpha and TCRbeta cDNA was amplified by two nested PCRs of 16 and 9 cycles, with bead purification after each PCR. Before amplification, the cDNA was treated with uracil DNA-glycosylase and purified using the QIAquick PCR purification kit. The second PCR was the step at which Illumina TruSeq-compatible adapters and sample-specific barcodes were added. Library quality and concentration were checked on TapeStation and Qubit, and libraries were pooled at around 5 ng each. The pooled libraries were sequenced with 2 x 100 bp reads and custom sequencing primers on an Illumina HiSeq2500 single-index Rapid Run. Concerning the study's data processing: UMI-based consensus assembly with MiGEC version 1.2.6 was used to correct PCR and sequencing errors. MiXCR version 2.1.1 was used to carry out V(D)J alignment, clonotype assembly and CDR3 extraction. Normalisation of gene usage, clonotype sharing and MAIT/NKT TCR abundance was achieved by analysing the top 1000, 10 000 and 20 000 clonotypes per sample. Diversity was computed as the inverse Simpson index with the vegan R package after downsampling to 27 000 UMIs. Paired Mann-Whitney U tests were applied to discordant twin pairs, with Benjamini-Hochberg correction for multiple testing. Through TCRdb reprocessing, the reads give one entry per CDR3 protein sequence; DNA is omitted. The V and J calls shown here were made by TCRdb, not taken from the authors' results. The sample table on file contains over 150,000 distinct CDR3 sequences. The ten largest make up about 2.4% of the sample.

Spanning cysteine to phenylalanine, the CDR3 consists of 13 amino acids. Only the protein sequence is given. Based on the germline V gene (reference sequence), the CDR1 and CDR2 sequences are DFQATT and SNEGSKA. These data belong to a study of monozygotic twins with inflammatory bowel disease (dated by TCRdb to between 2017 and 2020). Describing the broader study: A total of some 30 monozygotic twin pairs were included in the full study, comprising nine German pairs (four IBD-concordant, five IBD-discordant) and 19 IBD-discordant Danish pairs. Disease-associated traits were sought mainly through comparisons between IBD patients and their genetically identical healthy co-twins within discordant pairs. Each individual had, on average, about 151 000 unique TCRalpha sequences and 181 000 unique TCRbeta sequences available for analysis.

Points the paper makes about the study in general: The analysis was unable to tell different T cell subtypes apart. Repertoire similarity did not differ between concordant and discordant twins, possibly due to limited statistical power. Measured by the inverse Simpson index, TCRbeta repertoire diversity was lower in IBD patients than in their healthy co-twins. No single strong signal or clonotype linked to IBD turned up in the results, so the idea that one exists was not supported. Because patients received different immunosuppressive treatments, the repertoires may have picked up extra background noise and variability between individuals. Compared with healthy twins, IBD patients had fewer clonotypes in common with other individuals, a difference most pronounced in patients showing signs of disease activity.

Sequences were obtained from blood. The clonotype was recovered from a human donor with ulcerative colitis or Crohn's disease, or a healthy co-twin of an affected twin (not recorded which). This chain is built from TRBV20-1 and TRBJ1-2; TCRdb's assignment of TRBD1 cannot be checked, as there is no DNA. The CDR3 region reads CSASGGANYGYTF.